Listed here are 20 T cell receptor beta chains from one sample, sequenced in a study of T cell repertoires in cytomegalovirus infection. TCRdb fed the reads into MiXCR, producing one record per CDR3 protein. The data contain around 800,000 distinct CDR3 sequences, approximately 32% of them singletons. What these receptors recognize is not known. Sequences were derived from cultured CD8+ T cells from PBMCs, sampled from culture after CMV antigen stimulation. These receptors were taken from a human donor in good health (CMV status not recorded). Some clones in this sample may be carry-over from other donors' samples.

This clonotype was seen more than once but under ten times. As DNA, the CDR3 is TGTGCCAGCAGTAACGGACAGAGTTCCTCTGAAGCTTTCTTT. This sequence encodes CASSNGQSSSEAFF. The chain recombines TRBV6-6 with TRBJ1-1, with TRBD1 as a possible D gene (6 bases). CDR1 and CDR2 (germline): MNHNY, SVGAGI (reference sequence). Trimming left V 5 bases short and J 6 bases short, with 16 bases between. This CDR3 has 14 amino acids.

This chain joins TRBV27 and TRBJ1-1; perhaps TRBD1 as D (5 bases). The V end lost 4 bases, the J end lost 7 bases, and 13 bases lay between the germline ends. The CDR3 contains 13 residues. In germline, CDR1 is MNHEY, CDR2 SMNVEV (reference sequence). CDR3 nucleotide sequence: TGTGCCAGCAGTTCCCTCCCTGGGGGTGAAGCTTTCTTT. This codes for CASSSLPGGEAFF.

There are a few counts of this clonotype. The V and J genes are TRBV7-6 and TRBJ1-2; D might be TRBD1 (5 bases). The CDR3 loop spans 16 amino acids. Trimming took off 1 base at V and 8 bases at J, with 20 bases between the two ends. Germline-derived CDR1 and CDR2 are SGHVS and FNYEAQ. CDR3 residues: CASSLEGTGVWMGYTF. The CDR3 coding sequence is TGTGCCAGCAGCTTAGAAGGGACGGGCGTTTGGATGGGCTACACCTTC.

As concerns this clonotype: A much more abundant neighbour one base away suggests this may be a read error. The rearrangement uses TRBV7-6 and TRBJ1-1; no definite D call. From germline, CDR1 is SGHVS and CDR2 FNYEAQ. The CDR3 totals 12 residues. In DNA form, the CDR3 reads TGTGCCGGCAGCTTTGAGAACACTGAAGCTTTCTTT. Its protein product is CAGSFENTEAFF.

The gene calls are TRBV9 and TRBJ2-6; tentative D call: TRBD2 (6 bases). CDR1 and CDR2 from the germline V gene are SGDLS and YYNGEE. The CDR3 consists of 16 residues. V was trimmed by 3 bases and J by 0 bases, leaving 10 bases between them. CDR3 sequence reads: CASSGGVRSGANVLTF. In DNA form, the CDR3 reads TGTGCCAGCAGCGGGGGGGTGCGCTCTGGGGCCAACGTCCTGACTTTC.

The chain carries TRBV6-2 or TRBV6-3 and TRBJ2-1, with 10 bases that match TRBD2. J gave up 4 bases and V 0 bases, and 3 bases lay outside the gene matches. Germline V gene sequence: CDR1 MNHEY, CDR2 SVGEGT. The CDR3 runs 16 residues. The CDR3 DNA reads TGTGCCAGCAGTTACTCCGGTAGCGGGGGGTACAATGAGCAGTTCTTC. This translates into CASSYSGSGGYNEQFF.

This clonotype was seen a handful of times. V is TRBV18 and J is TRBJ1-5; 7 bases align to TRBD1. The CDR3 extends over 16 amino acids. The junction had 5 bases not matched to a gene; V was cut back by 3 bases and J by 0 bases. The germline V gene encodes CDR1 KGHSH and CDR2 LQKENI. The CDR3 protein is CASSPTGQNSNQPQHF. Here the CDR3 DNA reads TGTGCCAGCTCACCTACGGGACAGAATAGCAATCAGCCCCAGCATTTT.

The V gene is TRBV7-6, the J gene TRBJ2-7, with D hard to call. The germline V gene has CDR1 SGHVS and CDR2 FNYEAQ. The CDR3 is 14 amino acids. The V and J ends lost 1 base and 6 bases respectively, with 13 bases between them. This chain's CDR3 is CASSLGLGMGEQYF. Written as DNA, the CDR3 is TGTGCCAGCAGCTTAGGGTTGGGGATGGGCGAGCAGTACTTC.

V is TRBV7-9 and J is TRBJ2-7; D unclear. The germline CDR1 and CDR2 sequences are SEHNR and FQNEAQ (reference sequence). The CDR3 extends over 16 amino acids. Trimming removed 1 base at V and 0 bases at J, with 13 bases between. CDR3 protein: CASSLVGPTDSYEQYF. CDR3 nucleotides: TGTGCCAGCAGCTTAGTCGGACCCACCGACTCCTACGAGCAGTACTTC.

The gene calls are TRBV20-1 and TRBJ2-7; TRBD1 is a possible D gene (5 bases). This CDR3 region has 13 residues. V gave up 2 bases and J gave up 3 bases, with 11 bases separating them. Germline V gene sequence: CDR1 DFQATT, CDR2 SNEGSKA (reference sequence). The CDR3 region is CSARSGQSYEQYF. The CDR3 DNA sequence: TGCAGTGCTAGATCAGGGCAGAGCTACGAGCAGTACTTC.

At least ten counts were recorded for this clonotype. The CDR3 bases are TGTGCCAGCAGTGAAATTGGTGGACAGGGGTACGAGCAGTACTTC. Protein: CASSEIGGQGYEQYF. The chain carries TRBV6-1 and TRBJ2-7, with 9 positions matching TRBD1. The CDR3 spans 15 residues. CDR1 is MNHNS and CDR2 is SASEGT in the germline V gene. Germline trimming cut 2 bases from V and 4 bases from J; bases unmatched to any gene: 6.

This clonotype was counted only a few times. The V and J genes are TRBV6-2 or TRBV6-3 and TRBJ2-1; tentative D call: TRBD2 (6 bases). This CDR3 spans 13 amino acids. V gave up 7 bases and J gave up 8 bases, with 15 bases separating them. From germline, CDR1 is MNHEY and CDR2 SVGEGT. The CDR3 DNA reads as TGTGCCAGCACCTTAGGAGGGGCGGATGAGCAGTTCTTC. It is translated as CASTLGGADEQFF.

The chain carries TRBV27 and TRBJ1-5, with a tentative D call TRBD1 (5 bases). There are 18 residues in the CDR3. CDR1 and CDR2 (germline): MNHEY, SMNVEV (reference sequence). Trimming left V 0 bases short and J 0 bases short, with 15 bases between. The CDR3 nucleotides read TGTGCCAGCAGTTTATCGCTCGGAAGGGGTTATAGCAATCAGCCCCAGCATTTT. The encoded protein is CASSLSLGRGYSNQPQHF.

This clonotype was observed a few times. The chain has TRBV28 and TRBJ1-5, with D unclear. The CDR3 is made up of 16 amino acids. V was shortened by 2 bases and J by 0 bases, with 11 bases between the two germline ends. The V gene's germline CDR1 is MDHEN and CDR2 SYDVKM. This CDR3 is CASSLAADYSNQPQHF. CDR3 nucleotides: TGTGCCAGCAGTTTAGCGGCAGACTATAGCAATCAGCCCCAGCATTTT.

To note about this clonotype: A junction end diverges from the germline sequence, so it may reflect a read error. The rearrangement uses TRBV7-6 and TRBJ2-5; D could derive from TRBD1 or TRBD2 (6 bases each). Looked up from germline, CDR1 is SGHVS and CDR2 is FNYEAQ. The CDR3 contains 13 residues. In nucleotides, the CDR3 is TGTGCCAGCAGCTTACGGGGGCAAGAGATCCAGTACTTC. This encodes CASSLRGQEIQYF.

The V and J genes are TRBV24-1 and TRBJ2-1; the D gene is possibly TRBD2 (6 bases). CDR1 is KGHDR, CDR2 SFDVKD, per germline. The CDR3 runs to 17 residues. Trimming removed 4 bases from V and 4 bases from J, with 19 bases in between. CDR3 coding DNA: TGTGCCACCAGTGACCCCTACCTGGGGGGTTTATACAATGAGCAGTTCTTC. Protein: CATSDPYLGGLYNEQFF.

The count of this clonotype is one. The V call is TRBV6-6, the J call TRBJ1-6; tentatively, D is TRBD1 (5 bases). The CDR3 contains 15 residues. The germline V and J ends were trimmed by 7 bases and 6 bases, with 16 bases remaining between them. In germline, CDR1 is MNHNY, CDR2 SVGAGI (reference sequence). The CDR3 DNA sequence: TGTGCCAGCACCCTAGAGACAGAGCTTAATTCACCCCTCCACTTT. Translation gives CASTLETELNSPLHF.

The rearrangement joins TRBV6-5 to TRBJ1-2; no clear D. V lost 0 bases and J 12 bases, leaving 14 bases between the germline ends. Germline V lookup: CDR1 MNHEY, CDR2 SVGAGI. The CDR3 extends over 13 amino acids. Written as DNA, the CDR3 is TGTGCCAGCAGTTACTCGACGCGGCCCCCGGACACCTTC. The encoded protein is CASSYSTRPPDTF.

The chain joins TRBV7-9 to TRBJ1-1; perhaps TRBD1 as D (6 bases). Per germline, CDR1 SEHNR and CDR2 FQNEAQ (reference sequence). This CDR3 is 16 amino acids long. V dropped 4 bases and J dropped 1 base, with 16 bases sitting between them. This CDR3 reads CASSSPLVQGNTEAFF. In nucleotides, the CDR3 is TGTGCCAGCAGCTCTCCTTTAGTACAGGGGAACACTGAAGCTTTCTTT.

This clonotype was observed a handful of times. The J gene is TRBJ1-1, the V gene TRBV19, with TRBD1 as a possible D gene (6 bases). Trimming removed 3 bases from V and 5 bases from J, with 16 bases in between. This CDR3 has 15 residues. Germline-derived CDR1 and CDR2 are LNHDA and SQIVND (reference sequence). CDR3 in amino acids: CASSIIGTGRTEAFF. CDR3 nucleotides: TGTGCCAGTAGTATTATTGGAACAGGGAGAACTGAAGCTTTCTTT. Full variable domain (outside the CDR3, taken from reference TRBV19 and TRBJ1-1): DGGITQSPKYLFRKEGQNVTLSCEQNLNHDAMYWYRQDPGQGLRLIYYSQIVNDFQKGDIAEGYSVSREKKESFPLTVTSAQKNPTAFYLCASSIIGTGRTEAFFGQGTRLTVV.